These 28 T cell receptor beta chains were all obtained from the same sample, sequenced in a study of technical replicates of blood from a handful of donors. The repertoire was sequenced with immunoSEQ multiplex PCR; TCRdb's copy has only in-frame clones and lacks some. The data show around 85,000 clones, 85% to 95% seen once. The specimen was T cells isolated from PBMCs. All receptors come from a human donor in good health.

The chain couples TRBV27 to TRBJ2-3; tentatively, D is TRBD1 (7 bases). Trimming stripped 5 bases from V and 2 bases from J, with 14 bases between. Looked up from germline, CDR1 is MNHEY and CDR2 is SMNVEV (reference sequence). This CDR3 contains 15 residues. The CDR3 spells CASSRGTEDTDTQYF. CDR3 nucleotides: TGTGCCAGCAGTCGGGGGACAGAAGACACAGATACGCAGTATTTT.

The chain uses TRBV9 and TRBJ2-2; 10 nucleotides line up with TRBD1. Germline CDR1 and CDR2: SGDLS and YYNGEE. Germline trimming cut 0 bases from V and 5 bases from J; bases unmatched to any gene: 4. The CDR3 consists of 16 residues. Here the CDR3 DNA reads TGTGCCAGCAGCGTAGGTAGGGACAGGGGAACCGGGGAGCTGTTTTTT. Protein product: CASSVGRDRGTGELFF.

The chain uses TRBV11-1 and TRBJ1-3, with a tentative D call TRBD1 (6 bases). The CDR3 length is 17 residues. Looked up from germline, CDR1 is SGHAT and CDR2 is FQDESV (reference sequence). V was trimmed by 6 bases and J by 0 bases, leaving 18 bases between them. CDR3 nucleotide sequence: TGTGCCAGCAGTAAAACCGGGACACCGAACTCTGGAAACACCATATATTTT. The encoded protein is CASSKTGTPNSGNTIYF.

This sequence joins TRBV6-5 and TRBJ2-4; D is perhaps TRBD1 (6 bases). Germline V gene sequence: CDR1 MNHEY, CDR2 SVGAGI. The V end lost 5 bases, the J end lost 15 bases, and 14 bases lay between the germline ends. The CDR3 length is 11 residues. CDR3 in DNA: TGTGCCAGCAGTGAAGAGGGGGTTTTGTACTTC. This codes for CASSEEGVLYF.

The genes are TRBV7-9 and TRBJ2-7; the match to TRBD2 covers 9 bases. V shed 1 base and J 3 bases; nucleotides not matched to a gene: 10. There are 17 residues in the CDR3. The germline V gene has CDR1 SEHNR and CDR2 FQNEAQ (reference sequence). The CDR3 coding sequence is TGTGCCAGCAGCTTAGACTTGGCTAGCGGGAAACTCTACGAGCAGTACTTC. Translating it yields CASSLDLASGKLYEQYF. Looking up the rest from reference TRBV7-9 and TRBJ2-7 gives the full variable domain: DTGVSQNPRHKITKRGQNVTFRCDPISEHNRLYWYRQTLGQGPEFLTYFQNEAQLEKSRLLSDRFSAERPKGSFSTLEIQRTEQGDSAMYLCASSLDLASGKLYEQYFGPGTRLTVT.

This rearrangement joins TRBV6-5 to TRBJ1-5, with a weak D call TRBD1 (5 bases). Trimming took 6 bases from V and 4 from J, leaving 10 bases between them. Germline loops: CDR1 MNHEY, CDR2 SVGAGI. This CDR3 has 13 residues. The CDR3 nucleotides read TGTGCCAGCAGGGCAGGGTATAATCAGCCCCAGCATTTT. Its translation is CASRAGYNQPQHF.

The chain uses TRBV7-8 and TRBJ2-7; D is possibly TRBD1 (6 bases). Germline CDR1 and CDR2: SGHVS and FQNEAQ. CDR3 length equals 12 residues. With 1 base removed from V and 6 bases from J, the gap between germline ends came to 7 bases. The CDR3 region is CASSLEQGEQYF. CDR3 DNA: TGTGCCAGCAGCTTAGAACAGGGCGAGCAGTACTTC.

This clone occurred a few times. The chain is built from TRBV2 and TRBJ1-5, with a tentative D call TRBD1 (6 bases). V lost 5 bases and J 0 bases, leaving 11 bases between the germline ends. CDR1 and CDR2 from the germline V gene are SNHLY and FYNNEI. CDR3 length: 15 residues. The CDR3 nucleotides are TGTGCCAGCAGTTCAGGGGTTTATAGCAATCAGCCCCAGCATTTT. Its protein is CASSSGVYSNQPQHF.

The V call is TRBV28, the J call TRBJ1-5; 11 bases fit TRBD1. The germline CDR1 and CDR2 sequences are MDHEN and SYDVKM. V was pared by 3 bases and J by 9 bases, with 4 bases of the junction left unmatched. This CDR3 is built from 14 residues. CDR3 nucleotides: TGTGCCAGCAGTTTGGGACAGGGGGGAATGCCCCAGCATTTT. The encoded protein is CASSLGQGGMPQHF.

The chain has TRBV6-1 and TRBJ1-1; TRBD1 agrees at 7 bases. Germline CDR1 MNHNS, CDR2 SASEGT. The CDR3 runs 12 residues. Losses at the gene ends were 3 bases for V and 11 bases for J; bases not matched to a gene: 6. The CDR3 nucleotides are TGTGCCAGCAGTGATGACAGGGTGCGTGCTTTCTTT. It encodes CASSDDRVRAFF.

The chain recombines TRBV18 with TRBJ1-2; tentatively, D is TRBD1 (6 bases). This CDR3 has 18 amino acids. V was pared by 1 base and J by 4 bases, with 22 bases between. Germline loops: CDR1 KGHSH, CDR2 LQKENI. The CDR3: CASSPRIARDTQIYGYTF. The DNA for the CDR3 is TGTGCCAGCTCACCACGAATTGCTCGGGACACCCAAATCTATGGCTACACCTTC.

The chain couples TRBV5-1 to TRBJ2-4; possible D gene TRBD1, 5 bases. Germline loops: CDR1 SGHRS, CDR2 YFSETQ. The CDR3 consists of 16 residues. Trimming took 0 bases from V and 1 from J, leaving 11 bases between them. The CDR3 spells CASSLVVPGAKNIQYF. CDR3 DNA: TGCGCCAGCAGCTTGGTGGTCCCAGGGGCCAAAAACATTCAGTACTTC.

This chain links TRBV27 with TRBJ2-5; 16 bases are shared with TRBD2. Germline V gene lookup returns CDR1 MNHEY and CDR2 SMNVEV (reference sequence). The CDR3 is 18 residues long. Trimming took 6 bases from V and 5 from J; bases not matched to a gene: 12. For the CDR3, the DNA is TGTGCCAGCAGGCAAACCGGGACTAGCGGGAGGGCCGTTGAGACCCAGTACTTC. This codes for CASRQTGTSGRAVETQYF.

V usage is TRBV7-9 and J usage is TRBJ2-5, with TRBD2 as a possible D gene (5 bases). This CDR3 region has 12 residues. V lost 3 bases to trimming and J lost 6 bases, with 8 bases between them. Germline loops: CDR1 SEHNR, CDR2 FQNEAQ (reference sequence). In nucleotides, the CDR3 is TGTGCCAGCAGCTTCGCGGGCCAGACCCAGTACTTC. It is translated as CASSFAGQTQYF.

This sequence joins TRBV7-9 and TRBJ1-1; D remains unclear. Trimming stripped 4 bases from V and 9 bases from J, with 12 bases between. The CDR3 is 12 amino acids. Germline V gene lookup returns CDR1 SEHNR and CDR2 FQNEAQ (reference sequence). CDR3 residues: CASSWSGEQAFF. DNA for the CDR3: TGTGCCAGCAGCTGGTCGGGTGAGCAAGCTTTCTTT.

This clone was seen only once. The CDR3 reads CAITRGGQISYEQYF. The CDR3 bases are TGTGCCATCACCCGAGGGGGACAGATTTCCTACGAGCAGTACTTC. The chain recombines TRBV6-1 with TRBJ2-7; 7 nucleotides match TRBD1. J gave up 1 base and V 10 bases, and 13 bases lay outside the gene matches. Looked up from germline, CDR1 is MNHNS and CDR2 is SASEGT. The CDR3 is made up of 15 amino acids.

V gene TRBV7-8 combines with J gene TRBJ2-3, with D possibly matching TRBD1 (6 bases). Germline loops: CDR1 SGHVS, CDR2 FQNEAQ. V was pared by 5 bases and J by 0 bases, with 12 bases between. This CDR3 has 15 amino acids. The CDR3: CASSIGTSSTDTQYF. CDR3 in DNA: TGTGCCAGCAGCATCGGGACAAGCAGCACAGATACGCAGTATTTT. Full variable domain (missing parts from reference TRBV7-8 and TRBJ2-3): GAGVSQSPRYKVAKRGQDVALRCDPISGHVSLFWYQQALGQGPEFLTYFQNEAQLDKSGLPSDRFFAERPEGSVSTLKIQRTQQEDSAVYLCASSIGTSSTDTQYFGPGTRLTVL.

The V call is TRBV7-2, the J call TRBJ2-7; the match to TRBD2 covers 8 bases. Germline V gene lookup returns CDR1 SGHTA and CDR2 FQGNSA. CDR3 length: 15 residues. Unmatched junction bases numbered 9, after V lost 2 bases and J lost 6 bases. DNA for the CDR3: TGTGCCAGCAGCTTAACCGGGACTAGTCCACCCGAGCAGTACTTC. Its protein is CASSLTGTSPPEQYF. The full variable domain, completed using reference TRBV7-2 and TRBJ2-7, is GAGVSQSPSNKVTEKGKDVELRCDPISGHTALYWYRQSLGQGLEFLIYFQGNSAPDKSGLPSDRFSAERTGGSVSTLTIQRTQQEDSAVYLCASSLTGTSPPEQYFGPGTRLTVT.

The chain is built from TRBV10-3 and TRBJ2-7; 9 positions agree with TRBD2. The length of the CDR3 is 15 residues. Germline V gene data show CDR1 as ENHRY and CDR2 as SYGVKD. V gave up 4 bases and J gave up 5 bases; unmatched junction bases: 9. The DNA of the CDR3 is TGTGCCATCAGTGGAGGGAGACTAGCGGTCGACGAGCAGTACTTC. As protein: CAISGGRLAVDEQYF.

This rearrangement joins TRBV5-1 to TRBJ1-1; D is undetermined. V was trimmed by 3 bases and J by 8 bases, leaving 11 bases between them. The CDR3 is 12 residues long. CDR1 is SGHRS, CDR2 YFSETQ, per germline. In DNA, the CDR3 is TGCGCCAGCAGCTCCCGCGGGGTAGAAGCTTTCTTT. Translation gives CASSSRGVEAFF.

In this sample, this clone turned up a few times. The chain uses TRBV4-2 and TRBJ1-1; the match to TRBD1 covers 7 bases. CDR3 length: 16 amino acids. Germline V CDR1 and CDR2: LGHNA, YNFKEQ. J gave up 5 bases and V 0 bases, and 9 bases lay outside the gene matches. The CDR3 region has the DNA TGTGCCAGCAGCCAAGAAGAGGGGGCGAGAGGGACTGAAGCTTTCTTT. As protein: CASSQEEGARGTEAFF.

The CDR3 sequence is CSVGQFGNEQFF. CDR3 DNA: TGCAGCGTTGGACAGTTCGGCAATGAGCAGTTCTTC. The V call is TRBV29-1, the J call TRBJ2-1; the D gene is possibly TRBD1 (5 bases). The V and J ends lost 4 bases and 6 bases respectively, with 10 bases between them. This CDR3 is built from 12 residues. Looked up from germline, CDR1 is SQVTM and CDR2 is ANQGSEA.

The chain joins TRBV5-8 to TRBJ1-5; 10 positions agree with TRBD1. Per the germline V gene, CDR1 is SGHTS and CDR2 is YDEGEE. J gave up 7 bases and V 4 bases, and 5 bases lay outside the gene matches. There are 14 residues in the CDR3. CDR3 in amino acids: CASSHGQGGQPQHF. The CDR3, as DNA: TGTGCCAGCAGCCATGGACAGGGGGGCCAGCCCCAGCATTTT.

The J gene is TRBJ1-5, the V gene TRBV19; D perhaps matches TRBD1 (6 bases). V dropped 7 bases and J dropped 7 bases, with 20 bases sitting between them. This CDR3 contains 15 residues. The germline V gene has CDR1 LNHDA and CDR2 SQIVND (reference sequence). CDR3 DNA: TGTGCCAGTACCTCTGAGCGGGGGGGCTGGCAGCCCCAGCATTTT. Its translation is CASTSERGGWQPQHF.

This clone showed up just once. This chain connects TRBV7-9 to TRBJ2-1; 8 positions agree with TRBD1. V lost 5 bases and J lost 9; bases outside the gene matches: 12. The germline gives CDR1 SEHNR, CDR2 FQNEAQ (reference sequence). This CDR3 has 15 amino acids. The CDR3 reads CASSPDGQGWGEQFF. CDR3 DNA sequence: TGTGCCAGCAGCCCAGACGGACAGGGATGGGGTGAGCAGTTCTTC.

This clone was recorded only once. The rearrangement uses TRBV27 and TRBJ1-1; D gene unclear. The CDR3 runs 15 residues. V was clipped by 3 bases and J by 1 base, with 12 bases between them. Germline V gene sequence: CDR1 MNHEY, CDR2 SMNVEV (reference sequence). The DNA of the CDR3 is TGTGCCAGCAGTTTCAGATCCCCAAAGAACACTGAAGCTTTCTTT. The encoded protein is CASSFRSPKNTEAFF.

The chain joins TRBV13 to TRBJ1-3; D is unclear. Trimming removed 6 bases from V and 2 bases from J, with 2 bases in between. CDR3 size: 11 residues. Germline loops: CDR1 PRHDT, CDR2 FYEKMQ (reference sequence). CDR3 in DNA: TGTGCCAGCAGTACTGGAAACACCATATATTTT. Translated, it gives CASSTGNTIYF. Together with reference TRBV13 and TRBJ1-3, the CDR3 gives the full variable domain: AAGVIQSPRHLIKEKRETATLKCYPIPRHDTVYWYQQGPGQDPQFLISFYEKMQSDKGSIPDRFSAQQFSDYHSELNMSSLELGDSALYFCASSTGNTIYFGEGSWLTVV.

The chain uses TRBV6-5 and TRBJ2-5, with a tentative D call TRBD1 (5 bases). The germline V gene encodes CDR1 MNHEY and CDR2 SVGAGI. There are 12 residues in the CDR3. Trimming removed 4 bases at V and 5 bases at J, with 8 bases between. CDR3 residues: CASSFRGETQYF. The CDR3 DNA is TGTGCCAGCAGTTTTAGGGGTGAGACCCAGTACTTC.